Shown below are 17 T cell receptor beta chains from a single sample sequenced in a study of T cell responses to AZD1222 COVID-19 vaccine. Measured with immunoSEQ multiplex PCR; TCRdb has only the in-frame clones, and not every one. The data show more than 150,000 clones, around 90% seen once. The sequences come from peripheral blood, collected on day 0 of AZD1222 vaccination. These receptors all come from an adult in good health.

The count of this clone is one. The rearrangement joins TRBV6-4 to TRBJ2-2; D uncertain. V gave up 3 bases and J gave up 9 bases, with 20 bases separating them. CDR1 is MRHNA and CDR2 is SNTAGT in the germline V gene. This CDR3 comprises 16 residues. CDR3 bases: TGTGCCAGCAGTGAAAGAGACACCCGTAGAATCCGGGAGCTGTTTTTT. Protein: CASSERDTRRIRELFF.

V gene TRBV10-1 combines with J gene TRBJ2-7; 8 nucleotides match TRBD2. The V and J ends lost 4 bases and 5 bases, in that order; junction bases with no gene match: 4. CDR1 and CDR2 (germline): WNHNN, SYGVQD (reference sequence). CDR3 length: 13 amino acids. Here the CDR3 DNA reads TGCGCCAGCAGTGGGACTAGCCGAGACGAGCAGTACTTC. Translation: CASSGTSRDEQYF.

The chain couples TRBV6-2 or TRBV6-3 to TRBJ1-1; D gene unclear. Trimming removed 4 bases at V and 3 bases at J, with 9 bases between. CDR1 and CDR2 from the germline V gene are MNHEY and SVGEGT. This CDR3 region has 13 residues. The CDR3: CASSFGRYTEAFF. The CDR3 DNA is TGTGCCAGCAGTTTTGGGCGGTACACTGAAGCTTTCTTT.

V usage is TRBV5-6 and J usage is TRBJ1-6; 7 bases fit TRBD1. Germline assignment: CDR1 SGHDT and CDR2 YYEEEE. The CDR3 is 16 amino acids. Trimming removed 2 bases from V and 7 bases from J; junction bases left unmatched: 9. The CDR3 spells CASSFRGIAQNSPLHF. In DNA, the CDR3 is TGTGCCAGCAGCTTCAGGGGGATTGCTCAGAATTCACCCCTCCACTTT.

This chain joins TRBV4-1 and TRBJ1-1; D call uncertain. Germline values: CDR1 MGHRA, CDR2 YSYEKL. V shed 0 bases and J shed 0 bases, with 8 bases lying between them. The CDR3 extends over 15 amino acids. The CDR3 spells CASSQDGQMNTEAFF. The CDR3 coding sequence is TGCGCCAGCAGCCAAGATGGGCAGATGAACACTGAAGCTTTCTTT.

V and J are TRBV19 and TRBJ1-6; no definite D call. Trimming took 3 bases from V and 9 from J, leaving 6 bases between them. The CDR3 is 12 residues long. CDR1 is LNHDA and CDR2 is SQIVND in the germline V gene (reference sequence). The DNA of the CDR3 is TGTGCCAGTAGTATTTACGGTTCACCCCTCCACTTT. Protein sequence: CASSIYGSPLHF.

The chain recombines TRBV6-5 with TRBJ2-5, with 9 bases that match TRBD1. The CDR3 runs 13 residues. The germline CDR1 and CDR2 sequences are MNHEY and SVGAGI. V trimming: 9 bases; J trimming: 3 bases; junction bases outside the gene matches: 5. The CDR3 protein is CASPRTGEETQYF. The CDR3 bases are TGTGCCAGTCCACGGACAGGGGAAGAGACCCAGTACTTC.

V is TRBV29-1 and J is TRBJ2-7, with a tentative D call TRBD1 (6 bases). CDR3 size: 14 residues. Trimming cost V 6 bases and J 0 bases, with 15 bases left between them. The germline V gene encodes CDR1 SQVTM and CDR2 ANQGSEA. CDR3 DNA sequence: TGCAGCGTGCTCCGGACAGCCGACTCCTACGAGCAGTACTTC. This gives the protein CSVLRTADSYEQYF.

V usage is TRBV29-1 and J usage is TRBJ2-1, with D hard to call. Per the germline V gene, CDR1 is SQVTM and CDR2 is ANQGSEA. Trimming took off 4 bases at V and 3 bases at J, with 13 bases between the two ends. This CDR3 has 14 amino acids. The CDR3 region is CSVVAAQDYNEQFF. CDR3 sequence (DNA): TGCAGCGTTGTGGCAGCCCAAGACTACAATGAGCAGTTCTTC.

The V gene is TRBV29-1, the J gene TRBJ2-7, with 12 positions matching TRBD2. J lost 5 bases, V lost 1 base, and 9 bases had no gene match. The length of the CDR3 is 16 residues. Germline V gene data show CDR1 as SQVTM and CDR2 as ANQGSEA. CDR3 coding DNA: TGCAGCGTTGAAGTTCCGACTAGCGGGAGACGTGACGAGCAGTACTTC. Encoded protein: CSVEVPTSGRRDEQYF.

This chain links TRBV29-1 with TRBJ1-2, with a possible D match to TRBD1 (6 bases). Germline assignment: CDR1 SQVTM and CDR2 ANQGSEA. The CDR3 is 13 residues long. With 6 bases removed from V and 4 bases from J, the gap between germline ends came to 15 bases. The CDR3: CSVPSDSLYGYTF. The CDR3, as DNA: TGCAGCGTGCCCTCGGACAGCCTCTATGGCTACACCTTC.

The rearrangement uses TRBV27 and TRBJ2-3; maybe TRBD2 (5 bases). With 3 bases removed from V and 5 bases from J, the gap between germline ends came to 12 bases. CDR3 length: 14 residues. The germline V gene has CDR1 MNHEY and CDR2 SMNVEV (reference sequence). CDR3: CASSFLHAGDTQYF. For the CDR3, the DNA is TGTGCCAGCAGTTTCCTCCACGCGGGAGATACGCAGTATTTT.

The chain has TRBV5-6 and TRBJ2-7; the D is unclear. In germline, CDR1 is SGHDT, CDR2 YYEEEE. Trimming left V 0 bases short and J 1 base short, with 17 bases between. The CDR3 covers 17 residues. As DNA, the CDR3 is TGTGCCAGCAGCTTGGCCGGATTTTCTCCAGGTTCCTACGAGCAGTACTTC. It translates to CASSLAGFSPGSYEQYF.

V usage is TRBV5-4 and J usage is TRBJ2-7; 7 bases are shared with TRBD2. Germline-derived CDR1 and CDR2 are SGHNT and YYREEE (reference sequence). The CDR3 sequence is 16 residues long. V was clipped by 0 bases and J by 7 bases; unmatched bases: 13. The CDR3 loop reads CASSLDGGTLGGEQYF. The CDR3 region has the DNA TGTGCCAGCAGCTTGGATGGCGGGACGCTGGGGGGGGAGCAGTACTTC.

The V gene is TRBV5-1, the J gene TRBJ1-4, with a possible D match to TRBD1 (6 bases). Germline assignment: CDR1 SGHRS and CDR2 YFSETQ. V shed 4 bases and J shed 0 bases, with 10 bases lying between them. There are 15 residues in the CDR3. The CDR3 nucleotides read TGCGCCAGCAGCGGAGAGGGGGCAACTAATGAAAAACTGTTTTTT. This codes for CASSGEGATNEKLFF.

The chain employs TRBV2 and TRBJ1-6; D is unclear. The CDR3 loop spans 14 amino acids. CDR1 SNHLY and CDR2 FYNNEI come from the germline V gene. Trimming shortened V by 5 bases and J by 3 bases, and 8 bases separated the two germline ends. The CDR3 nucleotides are TGTGCCAGCAGTAGGTCCGGCTATAATTCACCCCTCCACTTT. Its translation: CASSRSGYNSPLHF.

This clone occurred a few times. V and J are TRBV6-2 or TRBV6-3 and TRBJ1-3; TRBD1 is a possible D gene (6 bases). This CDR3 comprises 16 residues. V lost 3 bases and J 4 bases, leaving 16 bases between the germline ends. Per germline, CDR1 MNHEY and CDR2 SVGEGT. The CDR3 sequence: CASSYGTPGQGNTIYF. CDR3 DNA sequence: TGTGCCAGCAGTTATGGTACTCCGGGACAAGGAAACACCATATATTTT.